The 10 T cell receptor beta chains presented below share a single source sample, sequenced in a study of shared clonotypes between healthy human individuals. Assay: immunoSEQ multiplex PCR; the TCRdb copy retains only in-frame clones and omits some. The sample yields approximately 530,000 clones, almost 97% seen once. Sequenced input: naive CD4+ T cells sorted from blood. Documented subset: CD45RA+ positively selected. The receptors shown here come from a woman aged 25-40 years in good health.

This chain links TRBV28 with TRBJ2-5; D could derive from TRBD1 or TRBD2 (5 bases each). TRBJ2-7 explains the end of the DNA better; the J call may be wrong. The CDR3 extends over 14 amino acids. Germline assignment: CDR1 MDHEN and CDR2 SYDVKM. The CDR3 sequence: CASSLTGPNYEQYF. In nucleotides, the CDR3 is TGTGCCAGCAGTCTAACGGGACCCAACTACGAGCAGTACTTC.

This chain links TRBV28 with TRBJ1-1; D is uncertain. The CDR3 contains 14 residues. V lost 5 bases and J 3 bases, leaving 13 bases between the germline ends. Germline V gene sequence: CDR1 MDHEN, CDR2 SYDVKM. DNA for the CDR3: TGTGCCAGCAGTCCGACGGTCGGGGACACTGAAGCTTTCTTT. Translation: CASSPTVGDTEAFF.

The V call is TRBV13, the J call TRBJ2-6; D is uncertain. Trimming took 0 bases from V and 0 from J, leaving 6 bases between them. Germline CDR1 is PRHDT and CDR2 is FYEKMQ (reference sequence). This CDR3 is built from 16 residues. DNA for the CDR3: TGTGCCAGCAGCTTAGGCCCTCTCTCTGGGGCCAACGTCCTGACTTTC. Its protein is CASSLGPLSGANVLTF.

V is TRBV4-1 and J is TRBJ2-1; D uncertain. Trimming cost V 1 base and J 1 base, with 11 bases left between them. The CDR3 has 16 residues. The germline V gene encodes CDR1 MGHRA and CDR2 YSYEKL. CDR3 loop: CASSQALVRSYNEQFF. CDR3 DNA sequence: TGCGCCAGCAGCCAAGCCCTAGTTAGGTCCTACAATGAGCAGTTCTTC.

Here the CDR3 reads CAISESDPQYF. For the CDR3, the DNA is TGTGCCATCAGTGAGTCCGACCCGCAGTATTTT. The chain is built from TRBV10-3 and TRBJ2-3; no definite D call. CDR3 length: 11 residues. V lost 0 bases and J lost 10, with 5 bases in between. Germline-derived CDR1 and CDR2 are ENHRY and SYGVKD.

The chain uses TRBV25-1 and TRBJ2-1; D may be TRBD1 (6 bases). The CDR3 runs 14 residues. The germline V gene encodes CDR1 MGHDK and CDR2 SYGVNS. V lost 0 bases and J 8 bases, leaving 11 bases between the germline ends. The CDR3 bases are TGTGCCAGCAGTGAATACAGGGGATGGGATGAGCAGTTCTTC. This sequence encodes CASSEYRGWDEQFF.

The chain employs TRBV10-2 and TRBJ1-1; D is possibly TRBD1 (5 bases). In germline, CDR1 is WSHSY, CDR2 SAAADI. The length of the CDR3 is 12 residues. Trimming removed 0 bases from V and 7 bases from J, with 6 bases in between. The CDR3 nucleotides read TGCGCCAGCAGTGAGTCGAGGGGTGAAGCTTTCTTT. As protein: CASSESRGEAFF.

The chain employs TRBV29-1 and TRBJ1-1; D gene uncertain. V lost 4 bases, J lost 3 bases, and 18 bases lay in between. This CDR3 comprises 15 residues. Germline V gene data show CDR1 as SQVTM and CDR2 as ANQGSEA. The CDR3 DNA reads TGCAGCGTTGCCCCAAAGCTGAGGGCGGACACTGAAGCTTTCTTT. Translation gives CSVAPKLRADTEAFF.

The chain uses TRBV4-1 and TRBJ2-3; a possible D gene is TRBD2 (6 bases). Trimming took 0 bases from V and 7 from J, leaving 14 bases between them. The CDR3 consists of 15 residues. The germline V gene encodes CDR1 MGHRA and CDR2 YSYEKL. In DNA, the CDR3 is TGCGCCAGCAGCCAAGACCTGGGGGGACCCAATACGCAGTATTTT. Protein product: CASSQDLGGPNTQYF.

The chain is built from TRBV7-9 and TRBJ1-1; no clear D. The CDR3 spans 14 residues. CDR1 SEHNR and CDR2 FQNEAQ come from the germline V gene (reference sequence). Trimming removed 7 bases at V and 0 bases at J, with 12 bases between. The CDR3: CASIPGSMNTEAFF. The CDR3 DNA is TGTGCCAGCATTCCGGGATCTATGAACACTGAAGCTTTCTTT.